This paragraph reports one TCR beta chain. The data belong to a study of blood T cell repertoires in COVID-19. Study details: Specimens from acute and convalescent COVID-19 originated in the United States, Italy and Spain. Sources were T cells, B-cell-depleted T cells, or PBMCs; the material itself was cDNA or gDNA.

The germline V gene encodes CDR1 MDHEN and CDR2 SYDVKM. V trimming: 2 bases; J trimming: 8 bases; junction bases outside the gene matches: 22. This CDR3 is built from 21 residues. Recruits, aged about 18 to 95 years, lived in 20 to 30 US areas. Original processing notes: Reference gene primer amplification gave estimated nucleated cell counts. Measured with immunoSEQ multiplex PCR; TCRdb has only the in-frame clones, and not every one. V, J and clone size derive from that table, while D and trimming were established from the DNA sequence. The sample lists 150,000 to 200,000 clones; about 85% were seen once.

This receptor was taken from a woman aged 45 to 65 who had recovered from COVID-19. This chain links TRBV28 with TRBJ2-1, with 12 positions matching TRBD2. The sequenced sample consisted of PBMCs or T cells enriched from blood (not recorded which). The CDR3 DNA sequence: TGTGCCAGCAGTTTACAACCCACCCACCCCCAAACTAGCGGGAGGTTCTATGAGCAGTTCTTC. It specifies CASSLQPTHPQTSGRFYEQFF.